This T cell receptor beta chain was documented in a study of T cell changes during pregnancy in multiple sclerosis. Assay used: immunoSEQ multiplex PCR; TCRdb lists only in-frame clones, some missing. There are 120,000 or so clones in the sample; around 93% occur only once, and approximately 6.2% lies in the top ten. The CDR3 runs to 15 residues. V lost 3 bases to trimming and J lost 5 bases; unmatched junction nucleotides: 6. Germline V lookup: CDR1 KGHSH, CDR2 LQKENI. This receptor was identified in a female donor with multiple sclerosis, enrolled in a pregnancy study. Sequenced here: peripheral blood, sampled before pregnancy. The chain combines TRBV18 with TRBJ1-1; 10 nucleotides agree with TRBD1. The CDR3 is CASSPSTGGWTEAFF. CDR3 DNA: TGTGCCAGCTCACCCTCGACAGGGGGCTGGACTGAAGCTTTCTTT.